This TCR beta chain originates from a study of T cell changes during pregnancy in multiple sclerosis. CDR1 and CDR2 (germline): SSHAT, FNYEAQ (reference sequence). The CDR3 contains 14 residues. Clones were sequenced by immunoSEQ multiplex PCR, and TCRdb holds only the in-frame ones, with some missing. The sample holds some 120,000 clones, roughly 97% seen once. Concerning this clone itself: Germline and junction disagree at one end, which may indicate a read error.

The TCR sequence derives from a female donor with multiple sclerosis, enrolled in a pregnancy study. The specimen was peripheral blood, collected after pregnancy. The chain is built from TRBV7-7 and TRBJ2-5, with D tentatively TRBD1 (6 bases). The CDR3 here is CASSPTGSQETQYF. The CDR3 region has the DNA TGTGCTAGCAGCCCCACAGGGAGCCAAGAGACCCAGTACTTC.